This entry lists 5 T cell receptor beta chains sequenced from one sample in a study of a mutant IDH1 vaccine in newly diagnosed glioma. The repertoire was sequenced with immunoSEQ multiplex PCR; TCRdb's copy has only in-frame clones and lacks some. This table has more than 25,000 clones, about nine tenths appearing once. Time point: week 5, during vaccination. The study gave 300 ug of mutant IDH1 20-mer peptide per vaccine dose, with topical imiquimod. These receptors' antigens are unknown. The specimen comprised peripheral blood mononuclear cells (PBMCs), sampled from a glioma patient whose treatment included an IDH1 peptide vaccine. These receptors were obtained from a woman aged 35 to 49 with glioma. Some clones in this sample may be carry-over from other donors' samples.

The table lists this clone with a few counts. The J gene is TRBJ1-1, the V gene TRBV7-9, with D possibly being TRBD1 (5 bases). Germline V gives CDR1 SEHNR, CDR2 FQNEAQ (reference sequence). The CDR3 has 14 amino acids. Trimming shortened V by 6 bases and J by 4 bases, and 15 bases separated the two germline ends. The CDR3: CASSPTQGSTEAFF. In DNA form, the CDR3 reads TGTGCCAGCAGTCCTACGCAGGGATCCACTGAAGCTTTCTTT.

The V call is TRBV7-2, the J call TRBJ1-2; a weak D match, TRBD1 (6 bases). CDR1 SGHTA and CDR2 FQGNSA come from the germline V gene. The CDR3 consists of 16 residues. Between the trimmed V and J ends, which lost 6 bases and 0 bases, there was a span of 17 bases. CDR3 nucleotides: TGTGCCAGCAGTTGGGCCAGGGGTTCGTCTAACTATGGCTACACCTTC. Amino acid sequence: CASSWARGSSNYGYTF.

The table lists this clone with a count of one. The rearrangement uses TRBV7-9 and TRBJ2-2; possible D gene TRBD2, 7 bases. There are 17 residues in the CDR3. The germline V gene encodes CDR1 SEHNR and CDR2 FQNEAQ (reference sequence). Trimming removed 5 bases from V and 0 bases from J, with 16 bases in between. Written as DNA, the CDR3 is TGTGCCAGCAGCCCCCAGGTAGGGGGGGCGAACACCGGGGAGCTGTTTTTT. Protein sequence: CASSPQVGGANTGELFF.

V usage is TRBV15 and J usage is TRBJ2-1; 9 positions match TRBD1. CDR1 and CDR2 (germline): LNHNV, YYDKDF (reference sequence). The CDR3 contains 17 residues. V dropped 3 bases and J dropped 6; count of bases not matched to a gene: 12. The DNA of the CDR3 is TGTGCCACCAGCAGCGACCTACAGGGGGCGTTATTCAATGAGCAGTTCTTC. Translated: CATSSDLQGALFNEQFF.

CDR3 in amino acids: CASSKAGLGTDTQYF. The CDR3 nucleotides are TGTGCCAGCAGCAAGGCGGGTTTAGGCACAGATACGCAGTATTTT. The genes are TRBV5-4 and TRBJ2-3; D is possibly TRBD2 (5 bases). Germline CDR1 is SGHNT and CDR2 is YYREEE (reference sequence). This CDR3 is built from 15 residues. Trimming took off 4 bases at V and 1 base at J, with 13 bases between the two ends.